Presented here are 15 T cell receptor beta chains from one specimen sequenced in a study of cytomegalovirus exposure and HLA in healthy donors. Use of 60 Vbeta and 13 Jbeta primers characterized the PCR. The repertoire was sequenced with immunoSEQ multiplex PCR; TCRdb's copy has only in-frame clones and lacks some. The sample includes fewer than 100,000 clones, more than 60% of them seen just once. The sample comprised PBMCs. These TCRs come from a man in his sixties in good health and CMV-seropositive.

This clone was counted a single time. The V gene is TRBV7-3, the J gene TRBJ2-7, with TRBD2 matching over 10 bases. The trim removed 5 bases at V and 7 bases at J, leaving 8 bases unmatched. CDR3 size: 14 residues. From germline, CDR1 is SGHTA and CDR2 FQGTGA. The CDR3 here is CASSPGLAKGEQYF. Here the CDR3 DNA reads TGTGCCAGCAGCCCGGGACTAGCGAAGGGGGAGCAGTACTTC. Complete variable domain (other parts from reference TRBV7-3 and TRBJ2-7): GAGVSQTPSNKVTEKGKYVELRCDPISGHTALYWYRQSLGQGPEFLIYFQGTGAADDSGLPNDRFFAVRPEGSVSTLKIQRTERGDSAVYLCASSPGLAKGEQYFGPGTRLTVT.

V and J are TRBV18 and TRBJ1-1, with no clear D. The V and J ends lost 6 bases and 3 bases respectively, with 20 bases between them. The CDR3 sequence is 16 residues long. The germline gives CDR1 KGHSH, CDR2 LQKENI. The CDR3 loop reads CASSRNQGFGDTEAFF. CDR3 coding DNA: TGTGCCAGCTCCCGGAATCAAGGTTTCGGGGACACTGAAGCTTTCTTT.

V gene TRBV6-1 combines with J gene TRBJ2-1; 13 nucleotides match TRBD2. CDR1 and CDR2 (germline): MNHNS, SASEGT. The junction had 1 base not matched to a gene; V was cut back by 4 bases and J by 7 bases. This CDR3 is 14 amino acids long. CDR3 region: CASSGGLAGNEQFF. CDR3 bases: TGTGCCAGCAGTGGGGGACTAGCGGGGAATGAGCAGTTCTTC.

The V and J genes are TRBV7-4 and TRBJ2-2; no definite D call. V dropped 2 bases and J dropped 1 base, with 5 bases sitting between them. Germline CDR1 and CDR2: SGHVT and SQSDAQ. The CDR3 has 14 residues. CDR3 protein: CASSLLVNTGELFF. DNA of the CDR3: TGTGCCAGCAGCTTATTAGTGAACACCGGGGAGCTGTTTTTT. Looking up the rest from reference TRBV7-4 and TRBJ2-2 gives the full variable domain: GAGVSQSPRYKVAKRGRDVALRCDSISGHVTLYWYRQTLGQGSEVLTYSQSDAQRDKSGRPSGRFSAERPERSVSTLKIQRTEQGDSAVYLCASSLLVNTGELFFGEGSRLTVL.

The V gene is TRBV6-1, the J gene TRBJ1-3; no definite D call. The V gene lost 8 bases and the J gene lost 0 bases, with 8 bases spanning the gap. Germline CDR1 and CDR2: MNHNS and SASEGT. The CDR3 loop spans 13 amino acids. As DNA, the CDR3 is TGTGCCAGCGGCCGGGACTCTGGAAACACCATATATTTT. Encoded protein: CASGRDSGNTIYF.

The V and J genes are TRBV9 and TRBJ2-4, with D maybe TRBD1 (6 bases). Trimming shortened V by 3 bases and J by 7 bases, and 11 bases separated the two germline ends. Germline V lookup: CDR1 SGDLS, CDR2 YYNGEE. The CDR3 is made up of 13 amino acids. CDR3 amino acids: CASSELDSNIQYF. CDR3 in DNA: TGTGCCAGCAGCGAGCTGGACAGTAACATTCAGTACTTC.

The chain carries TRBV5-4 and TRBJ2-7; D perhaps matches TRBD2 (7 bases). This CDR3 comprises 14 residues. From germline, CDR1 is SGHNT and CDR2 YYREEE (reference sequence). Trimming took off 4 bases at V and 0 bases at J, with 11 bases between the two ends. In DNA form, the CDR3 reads TGTGCCAGCAGCCCTGGGGGGGCCTCCTACGAGCAGTACTTC. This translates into CASSPGGASYEQYF.

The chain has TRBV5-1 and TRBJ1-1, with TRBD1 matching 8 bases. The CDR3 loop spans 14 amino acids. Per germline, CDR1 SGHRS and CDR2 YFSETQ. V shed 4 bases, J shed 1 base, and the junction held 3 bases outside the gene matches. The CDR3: CASSIDRGNTEAFF. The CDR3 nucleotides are TGCGCCAGCAGCATTGACAGGGGGAACACTGAAGCTTTCTTT.

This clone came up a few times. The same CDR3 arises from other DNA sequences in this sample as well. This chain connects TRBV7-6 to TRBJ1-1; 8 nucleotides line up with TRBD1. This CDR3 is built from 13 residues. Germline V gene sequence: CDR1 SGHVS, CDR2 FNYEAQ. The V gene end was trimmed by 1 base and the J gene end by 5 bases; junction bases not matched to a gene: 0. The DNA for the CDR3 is TGTGCCAGCAGCTTAGGACAGGGGACTGAAGCTTTCTTT. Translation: CASSLGQGTEAFF.

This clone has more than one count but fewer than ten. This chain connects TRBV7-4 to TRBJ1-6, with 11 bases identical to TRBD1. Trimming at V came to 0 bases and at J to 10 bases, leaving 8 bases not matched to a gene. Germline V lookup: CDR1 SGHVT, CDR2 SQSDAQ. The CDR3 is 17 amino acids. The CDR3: CASSLALTGQGASPLHF. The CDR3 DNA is TGTGCCAGCAGCTTAGCCCTGACCGGACAGGGGGCCTCACCCCTCCACTTT.

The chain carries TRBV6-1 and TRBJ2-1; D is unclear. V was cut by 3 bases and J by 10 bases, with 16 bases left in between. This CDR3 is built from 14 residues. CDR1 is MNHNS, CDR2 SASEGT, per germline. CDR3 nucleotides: TGTGCCAGCAGTGAGCCCTACCCTCGGCGGGAGCAGTTCTTC. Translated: CASSEPYPRREQFF.

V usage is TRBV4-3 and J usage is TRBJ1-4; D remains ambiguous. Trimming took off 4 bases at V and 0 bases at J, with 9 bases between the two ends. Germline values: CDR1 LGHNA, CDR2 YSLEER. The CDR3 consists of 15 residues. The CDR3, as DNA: TGCGCCAGCAGCCCCCTAAGAGCAACTAATGAAAAACTGTTTTTT. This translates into CASSPLRATNEKLFF.

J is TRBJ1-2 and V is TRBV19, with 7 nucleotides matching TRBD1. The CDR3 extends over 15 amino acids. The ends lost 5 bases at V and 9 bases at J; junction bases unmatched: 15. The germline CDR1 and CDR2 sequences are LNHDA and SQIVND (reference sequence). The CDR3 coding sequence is TGTGCCAGTAGTTCTTTTGGCAGGGGGGTATTGCGCTACACCTTC. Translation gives CASSSFGRGVLRYTF. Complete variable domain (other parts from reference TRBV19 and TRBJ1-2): DGGITQSPKYLFRKEGQNVTLSCEQNLNHDAMYWYRQDPGQGLRLIYYSQIVNDFQKGDIAEGYSVSREKKESFPLTVTSAQKNPTAFYLCASSSFGRGVLRYTFGSGTRLTVV.

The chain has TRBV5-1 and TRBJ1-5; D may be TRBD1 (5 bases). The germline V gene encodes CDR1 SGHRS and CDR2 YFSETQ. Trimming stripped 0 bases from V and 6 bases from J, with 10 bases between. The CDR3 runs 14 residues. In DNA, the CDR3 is TGCGCCAGCAGCTTGGGGGGCCCGGGTCAGCCCCAGCATTTT. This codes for CASSLGGPGQPQHF.

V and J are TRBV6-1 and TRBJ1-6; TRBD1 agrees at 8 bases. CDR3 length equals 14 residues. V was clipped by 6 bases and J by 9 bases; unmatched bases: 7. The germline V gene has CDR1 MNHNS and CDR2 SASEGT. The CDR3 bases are TGTGCCAGCAGGGGGACAGGCCAGAGTTCACCCCTCCACTTT. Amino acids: CASRGTGQSSPLHF.